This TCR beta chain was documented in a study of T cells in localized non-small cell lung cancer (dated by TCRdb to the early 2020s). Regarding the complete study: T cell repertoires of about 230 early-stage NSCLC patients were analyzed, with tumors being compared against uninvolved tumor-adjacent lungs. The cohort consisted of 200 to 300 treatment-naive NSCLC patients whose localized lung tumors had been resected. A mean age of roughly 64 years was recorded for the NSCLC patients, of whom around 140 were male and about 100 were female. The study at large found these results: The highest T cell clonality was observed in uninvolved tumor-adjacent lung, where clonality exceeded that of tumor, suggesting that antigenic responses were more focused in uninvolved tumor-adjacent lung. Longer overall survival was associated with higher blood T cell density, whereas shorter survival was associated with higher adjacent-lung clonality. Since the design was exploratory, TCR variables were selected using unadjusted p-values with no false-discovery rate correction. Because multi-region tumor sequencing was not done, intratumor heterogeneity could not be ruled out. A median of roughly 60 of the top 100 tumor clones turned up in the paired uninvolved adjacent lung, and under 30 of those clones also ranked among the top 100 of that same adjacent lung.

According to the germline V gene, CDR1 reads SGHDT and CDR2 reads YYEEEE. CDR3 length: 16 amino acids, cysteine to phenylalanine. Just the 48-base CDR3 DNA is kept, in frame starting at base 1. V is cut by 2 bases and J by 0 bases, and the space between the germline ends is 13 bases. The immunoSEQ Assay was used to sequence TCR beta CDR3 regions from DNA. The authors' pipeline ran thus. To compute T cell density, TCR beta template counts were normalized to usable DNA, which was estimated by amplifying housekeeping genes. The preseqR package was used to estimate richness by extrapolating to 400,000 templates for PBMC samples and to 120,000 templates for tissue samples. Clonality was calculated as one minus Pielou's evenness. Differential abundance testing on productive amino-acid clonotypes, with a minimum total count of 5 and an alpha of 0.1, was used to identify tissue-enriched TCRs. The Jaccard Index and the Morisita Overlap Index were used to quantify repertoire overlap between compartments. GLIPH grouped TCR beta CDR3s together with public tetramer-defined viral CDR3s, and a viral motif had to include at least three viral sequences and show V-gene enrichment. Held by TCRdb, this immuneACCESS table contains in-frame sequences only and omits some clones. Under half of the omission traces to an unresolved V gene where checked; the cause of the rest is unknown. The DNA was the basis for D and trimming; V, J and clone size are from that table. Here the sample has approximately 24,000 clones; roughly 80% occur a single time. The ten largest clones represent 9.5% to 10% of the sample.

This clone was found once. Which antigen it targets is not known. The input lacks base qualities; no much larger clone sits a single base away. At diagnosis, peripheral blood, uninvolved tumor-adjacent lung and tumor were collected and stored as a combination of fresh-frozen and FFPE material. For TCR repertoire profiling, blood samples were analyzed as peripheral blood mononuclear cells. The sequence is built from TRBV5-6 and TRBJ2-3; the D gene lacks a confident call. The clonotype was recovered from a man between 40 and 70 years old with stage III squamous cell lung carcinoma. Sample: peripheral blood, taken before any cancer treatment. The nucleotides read TGTGCCAGCAGCTTTATAGGGCCCTCTAGCACAGATACGCAGTATTTT. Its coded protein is CASSFIGPSSTDTQYF.